The clone carrying this TCR beta chain showed up many times. The antigen is not known. 5'RACE with 10-nucleotide random UMIs generated the cDNA. In each sequencing run, over 160 million TCR-beta sequences were generated from 15-18 subjects. One entry per CDR3 protein results from TCRdb running MiXCR on the 5' RACE reads. The sample carries some 28,000 distinct CDR3 sequences, under 25% recorded once. The data originate from a study of neurological immune-mediated disorders. Notes on the study in general: The expanded clones of different subjects shared no CDR3 amino acid sequences (suggesting private repertoires in all groups).

The germline V and J ends were trimmed by 2 bases and 3 bases, with 9 bases remaining between them. The germline gives CDR1 SGHRS, CDR2 YFSETQ. The CDR3 runs to 14 residues. This receptor was obtained from a man in his fifties or sixties with HTLV-1-associated myelopathy (HAM/TSP). The sample taken for sequencing was CD4+ T cells from blood. The rearrangement uses TRBV5-1 and TRBJ2-1; D remains unclear. The CDR3: CASSFLGSYNEQFF. CDR3 sequence (DNA): TGCGCCAGCAGCTTCTTAGGCAGCTACAATGAGCAGTTCTTC.